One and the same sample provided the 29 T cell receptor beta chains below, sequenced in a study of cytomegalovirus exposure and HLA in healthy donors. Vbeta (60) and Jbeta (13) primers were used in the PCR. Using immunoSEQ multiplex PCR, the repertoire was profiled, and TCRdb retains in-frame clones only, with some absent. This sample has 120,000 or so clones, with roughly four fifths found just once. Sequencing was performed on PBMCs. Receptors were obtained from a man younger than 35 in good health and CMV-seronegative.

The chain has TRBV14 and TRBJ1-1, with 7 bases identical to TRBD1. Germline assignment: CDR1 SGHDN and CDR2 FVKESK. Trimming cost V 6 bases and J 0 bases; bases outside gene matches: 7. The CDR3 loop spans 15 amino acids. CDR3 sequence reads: CASSRQGIMNTEAFF. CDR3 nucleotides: TGTGCCAGCAGTAGACAGGGTATCATGAACACTGAAGCTTTCTTT.

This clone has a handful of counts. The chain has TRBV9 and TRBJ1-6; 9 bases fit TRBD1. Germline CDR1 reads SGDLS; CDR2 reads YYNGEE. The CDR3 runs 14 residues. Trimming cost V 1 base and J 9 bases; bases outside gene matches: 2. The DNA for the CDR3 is TGTGCCAGCAGCGTAACAGGGGGCGCTTCACCCCTCCACTTT. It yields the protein CASSVTGGASPLHF.

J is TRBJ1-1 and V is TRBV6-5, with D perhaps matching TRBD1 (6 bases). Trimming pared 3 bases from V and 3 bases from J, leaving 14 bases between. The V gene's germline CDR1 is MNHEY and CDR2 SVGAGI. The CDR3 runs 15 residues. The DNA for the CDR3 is TGTGCCAGCAGTTATTCATCCAGGGGTGACACTGAAGCTTTCTTT. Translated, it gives CASSYSSRGDTEAFF.

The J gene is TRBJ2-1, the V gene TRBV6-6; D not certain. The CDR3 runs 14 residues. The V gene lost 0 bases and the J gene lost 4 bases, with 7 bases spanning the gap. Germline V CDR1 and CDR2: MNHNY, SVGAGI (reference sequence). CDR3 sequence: CASSYSAEYNEQFF. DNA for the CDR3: TGTGCCAGCAGTTACTCGGCGGAATACAATGAGCAGTTCTTC.

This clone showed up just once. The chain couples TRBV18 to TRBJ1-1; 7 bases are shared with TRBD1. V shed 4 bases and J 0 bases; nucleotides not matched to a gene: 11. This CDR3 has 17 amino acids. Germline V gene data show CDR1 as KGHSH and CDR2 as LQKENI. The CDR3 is CASSRLHNQGVNTEAFF. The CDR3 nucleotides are TGTGCCAGCTCACGACTTCACAACCAGGGGGTGAACACTGAAGCTTTCTTT.

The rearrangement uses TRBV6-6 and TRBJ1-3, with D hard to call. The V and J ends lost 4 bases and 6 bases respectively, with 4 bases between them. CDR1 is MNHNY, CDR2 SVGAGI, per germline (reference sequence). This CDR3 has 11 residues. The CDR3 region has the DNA TGTGCCAGCAGTTTCCAAAACACCATATATTTT. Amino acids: CASSFQNTIYF.

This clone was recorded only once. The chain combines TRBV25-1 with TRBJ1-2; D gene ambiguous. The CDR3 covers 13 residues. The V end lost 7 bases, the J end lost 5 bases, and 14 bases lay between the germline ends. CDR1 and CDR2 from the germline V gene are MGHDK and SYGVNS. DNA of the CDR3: TGTGCCAGCACTGGGCCAAACCCATATGGCTACACCTTC. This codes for CASTGPNPYGYTF.

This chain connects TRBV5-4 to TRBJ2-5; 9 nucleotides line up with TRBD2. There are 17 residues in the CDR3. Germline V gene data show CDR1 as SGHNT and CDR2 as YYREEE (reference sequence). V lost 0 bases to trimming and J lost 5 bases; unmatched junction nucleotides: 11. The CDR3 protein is CASSLGGQAGGGETQYF. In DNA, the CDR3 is TGTGCCAGCAGCTTGGGGGGCCAAGCGGGGGGCGGGGAGACCCAGTACTTC.

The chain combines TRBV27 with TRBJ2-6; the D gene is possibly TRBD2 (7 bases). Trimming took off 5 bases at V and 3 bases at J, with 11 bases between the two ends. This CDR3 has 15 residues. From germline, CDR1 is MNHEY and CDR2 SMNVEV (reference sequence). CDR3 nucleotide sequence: TGTGCCAGCAGTGGGGGGGGCGTTGGGGCCAACGTCCTGACTTTC. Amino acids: CASSGGGVGANVLTF.

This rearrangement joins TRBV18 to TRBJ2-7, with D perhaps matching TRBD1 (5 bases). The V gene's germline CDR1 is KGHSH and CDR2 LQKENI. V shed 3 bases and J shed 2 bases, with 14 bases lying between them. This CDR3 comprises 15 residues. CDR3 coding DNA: TGTGCCAGCTCACCCAGGGATTTCAGTCCCTACGAGCAGTACTTC. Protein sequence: CASSPRDFSPYEQYF. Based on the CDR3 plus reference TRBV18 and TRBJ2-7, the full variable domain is NAGVMQNPRHLVRRRGQEARLRCSPMKGHSHVYWYRQLPEEGLKFMVYLQKENIIDESGMPKERFSAEFPKEGPSILRIQQVVRGDSAAYFCASSPRDFSPYEQYFGPGTRLTVT.

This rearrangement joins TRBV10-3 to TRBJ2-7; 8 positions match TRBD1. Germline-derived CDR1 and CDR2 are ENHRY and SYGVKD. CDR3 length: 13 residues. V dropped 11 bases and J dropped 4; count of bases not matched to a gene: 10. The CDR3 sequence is CASGQGPPYEQYF. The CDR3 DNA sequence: TGTGCCTCTGGACAGGGCCCGCCTTACGAGCAGTACTTC.

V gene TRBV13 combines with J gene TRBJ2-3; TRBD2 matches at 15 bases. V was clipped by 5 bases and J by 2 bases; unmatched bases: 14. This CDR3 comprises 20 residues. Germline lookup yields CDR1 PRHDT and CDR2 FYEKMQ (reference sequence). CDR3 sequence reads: CASSPAPGLAGGKFTDTQYF. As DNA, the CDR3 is TGTGCCAGCAGCCCCGCGCCGGGACTAGCGGGGGGAAAATTCACAGATACGCAGTATTTT.

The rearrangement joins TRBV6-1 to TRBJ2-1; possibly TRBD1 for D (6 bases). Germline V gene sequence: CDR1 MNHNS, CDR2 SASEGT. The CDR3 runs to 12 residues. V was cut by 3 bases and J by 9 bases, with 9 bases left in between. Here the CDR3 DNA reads TGTGCCAGCAGTGAGGACAGACGTGAGCAGTTCTTC. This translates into CASSEDRREQFF.

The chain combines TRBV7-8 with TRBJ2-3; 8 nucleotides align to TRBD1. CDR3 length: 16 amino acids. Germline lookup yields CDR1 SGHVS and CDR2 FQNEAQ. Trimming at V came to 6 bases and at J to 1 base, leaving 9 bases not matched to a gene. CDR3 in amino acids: CASRKRQGQGTDTQYF. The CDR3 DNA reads TGTGCCAGCAGAAAACGACAGGGGCAGGGCACAGATACGCAGTATTTT.

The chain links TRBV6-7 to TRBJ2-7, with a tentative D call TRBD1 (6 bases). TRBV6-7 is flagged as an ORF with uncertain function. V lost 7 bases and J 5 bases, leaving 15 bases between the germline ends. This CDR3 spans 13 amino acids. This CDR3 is CASNSGQPHEQYF. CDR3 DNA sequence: TGTGCCAGCAACTCGGGACAACCCCACGAGCAGTACTTC.

CDR3 nucleotides: TGTGCCAGCAGGCGGGACTATAATTCACCCCTCCACTTT. Protein product: CASRRDYNSPLHF. The chain recombines TRBV27 with TRBJ1-6; D uncertain. The CDR3 consists of 13 residues. With 6 bases removed from V and 3 bases from J, the gap between germline ends came to 6 bases. Germline V CDR1 and CDR2: MNHEY, SMNVEV (reference sequence).

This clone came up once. This CDR3 is CASSPPVEGGYTF. The CDR3 nucleotides read TGTGCCAGCAGCCCCCCTGTCGAGGGCGGCTACACCTTC. The chain uses TRBV11-2 and TRBJ1-2; no clear D gene. Per the germline V gene, CDR1 is SGHAT and CDR2 is FQNNGV. V gave up 5 bases and J gave up 8 bases, with 15 bases separating them. The CDR3 covers 13 residues.

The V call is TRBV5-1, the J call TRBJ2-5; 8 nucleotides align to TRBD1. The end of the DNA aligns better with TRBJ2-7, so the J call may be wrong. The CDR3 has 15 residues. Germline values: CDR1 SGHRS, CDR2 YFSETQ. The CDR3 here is CASSGSQGARGEQYF. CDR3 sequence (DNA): TGCGCCAGCAGTGGGAGCCAGGGGGCGCGGGGCGAGCAGTACTTC.

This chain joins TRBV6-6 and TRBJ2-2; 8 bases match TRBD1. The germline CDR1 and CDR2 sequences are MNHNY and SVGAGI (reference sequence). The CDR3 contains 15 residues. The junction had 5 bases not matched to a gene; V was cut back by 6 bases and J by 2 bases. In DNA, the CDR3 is TGTGCCAGCAGCTGGACAGGGCTTAACACCGGGGAGCTGTTTTTT. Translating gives CASSWTGLNTGELFF.

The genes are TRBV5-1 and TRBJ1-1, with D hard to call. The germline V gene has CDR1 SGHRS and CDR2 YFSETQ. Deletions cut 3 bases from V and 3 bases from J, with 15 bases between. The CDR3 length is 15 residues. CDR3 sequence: CASSSSGEWDTEAFF. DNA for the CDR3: TGCGCCAGCAGCTCGTCCGGGGAGTGGGACACTGAAGCTTTCTTT.

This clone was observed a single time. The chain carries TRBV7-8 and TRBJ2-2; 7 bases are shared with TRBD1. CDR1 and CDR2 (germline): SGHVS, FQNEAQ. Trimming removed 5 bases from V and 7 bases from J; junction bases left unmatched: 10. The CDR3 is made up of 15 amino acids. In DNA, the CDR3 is TGTGCCAGCAGCCCCGGCAGGGGGATCGGCGGGGAGCTGTTTTTT. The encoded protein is CASSPGRGIGGELFF.

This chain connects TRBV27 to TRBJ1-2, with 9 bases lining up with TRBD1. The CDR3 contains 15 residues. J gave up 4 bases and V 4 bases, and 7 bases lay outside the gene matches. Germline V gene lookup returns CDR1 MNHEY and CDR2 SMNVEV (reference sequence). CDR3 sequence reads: CASSYRGPLGYGYTF. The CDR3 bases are TGTGCCAGCAGTTACAGGGGGCCCCTTGGCTATGGCTACACCTTC.

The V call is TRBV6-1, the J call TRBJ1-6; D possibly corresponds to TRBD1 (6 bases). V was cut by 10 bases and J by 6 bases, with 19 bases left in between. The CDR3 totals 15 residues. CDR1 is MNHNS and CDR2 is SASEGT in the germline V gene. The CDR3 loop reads CATVNRGARNSPLHF. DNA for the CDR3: TGTGCCACCGTAAACCGGGGGGCGCGTAATTCACCCCTCCACTTT.

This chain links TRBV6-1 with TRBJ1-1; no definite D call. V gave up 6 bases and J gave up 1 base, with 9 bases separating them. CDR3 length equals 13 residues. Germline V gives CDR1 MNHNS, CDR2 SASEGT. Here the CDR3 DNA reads TGTGCCAGCAGCGAGAGTTGGAACACTGAAGCTTTCTTT. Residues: CASSESWNTEAFF.

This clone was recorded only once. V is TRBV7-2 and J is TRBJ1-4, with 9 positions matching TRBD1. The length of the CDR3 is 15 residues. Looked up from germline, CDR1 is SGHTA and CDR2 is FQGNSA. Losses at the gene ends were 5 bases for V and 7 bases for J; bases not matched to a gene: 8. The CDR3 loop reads CASSGHRGLGEKLFF. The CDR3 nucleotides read TGTGCCAGCAGCGGGCACAGGGGGCTAGGTGAAAAACTGTTTTTT.

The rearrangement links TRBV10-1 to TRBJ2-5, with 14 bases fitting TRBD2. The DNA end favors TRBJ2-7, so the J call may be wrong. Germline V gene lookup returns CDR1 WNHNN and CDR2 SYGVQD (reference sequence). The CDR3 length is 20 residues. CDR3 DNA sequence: TGCGCCAGCAGTCCTCTTCCCCGACTAGCGGGGGGGCCCGGGGCCTACGAGCAGTACTTC. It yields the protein CASSPLPRLAGGPGAYEQYF.

The CDR3 loop is CASSFSGLTYEQYF. The DNA of the CDR3 is TGTGCCAGCAGCTTTTCTGGACTTACCTACGAGCAGTACTTC. The chain has TRBV13 and TRBJ2-7; D possibly corresponds to TRBD2 (5 bases). The ends were cut back, 3 bases at V and 2 bases at J, with 11 bases in the middle. This CDR3 contains 14 residues. Looked up from germline, CDR1 is PRHDT and CDR2 is FYEKMQ (reference sequence).

CDR3 region: CASSLYRGDGNNEQFF. The CDR3 coding sequence is TGCGCCAGCAGCTTGTATCGGGGGGACGGAAACAATGAGCAGTTCTTC. The V and J genes are TRBV5-1 and TRBJ2-1; 7 nucleotides align to TRBD2. V shed 1 base, J shed 5 bases, and the junction held 9 bases outside the gene matches. Germline CDR1 SGHRS, CDR2 YFSETQ. The CDR3 has 16 residues.

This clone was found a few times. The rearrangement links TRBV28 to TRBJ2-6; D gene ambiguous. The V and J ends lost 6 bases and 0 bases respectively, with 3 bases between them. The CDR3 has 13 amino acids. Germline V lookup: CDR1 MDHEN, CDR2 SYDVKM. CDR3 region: CASRASGANVLTF. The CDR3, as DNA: TGTGCCAGCAGGGCCTCTGGGGCCAACGTCCTGACTTTC.